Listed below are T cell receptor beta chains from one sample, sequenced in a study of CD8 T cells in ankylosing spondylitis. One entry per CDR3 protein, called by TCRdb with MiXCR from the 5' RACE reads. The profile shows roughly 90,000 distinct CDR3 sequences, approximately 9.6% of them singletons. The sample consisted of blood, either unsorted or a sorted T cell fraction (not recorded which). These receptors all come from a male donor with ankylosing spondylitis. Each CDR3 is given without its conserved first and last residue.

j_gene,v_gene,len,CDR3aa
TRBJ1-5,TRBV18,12,ASSGGYSNQPQH
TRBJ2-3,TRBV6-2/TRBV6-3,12,ASSYSSGSDTQY
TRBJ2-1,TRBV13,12,ASSFLALYNEQF
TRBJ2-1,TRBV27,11,ASSLTGPLGEF
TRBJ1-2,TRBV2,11,ASTADGYNGYT
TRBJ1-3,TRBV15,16,ATSIFPRDSGSGNTIY
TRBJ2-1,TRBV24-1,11,ATSVQLGSEQF
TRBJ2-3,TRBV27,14,ASSILAGARADTQY
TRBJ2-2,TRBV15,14,ATSTRAGGNTGELF
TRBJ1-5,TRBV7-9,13,ASSTDSDSNQPQH
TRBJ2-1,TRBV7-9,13,ASSRPGGGGYEQF
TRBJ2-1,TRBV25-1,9,ATGTKNEQF
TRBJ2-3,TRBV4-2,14,ASSQEGPPAPDTQY
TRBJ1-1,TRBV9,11,ASSVSRNTEAF
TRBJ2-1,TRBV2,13,ASSESSGRFGEQF
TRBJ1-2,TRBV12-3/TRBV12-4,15,ASSLALKGSLAHGYT
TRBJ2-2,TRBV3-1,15,ASSQLGGTGYTGELF
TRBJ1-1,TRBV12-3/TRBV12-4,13,ASSPTVILGTEAF
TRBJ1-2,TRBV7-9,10,ASTLGGGGYT
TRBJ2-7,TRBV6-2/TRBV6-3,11,ASSYPGRYEQY
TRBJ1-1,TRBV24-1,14,ATSDSSWGTNTEAF
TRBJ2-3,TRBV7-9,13,ASSLWSGRDITQY
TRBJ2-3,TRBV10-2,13,ASSQLGGVTDTQY
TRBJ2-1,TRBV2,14,ARERESHLSYNEQF
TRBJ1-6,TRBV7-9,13,ASSQLNSYNSPLH
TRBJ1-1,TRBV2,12,ASSRGGRDTEAF
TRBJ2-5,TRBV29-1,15,SAAAMASGTYQETQY
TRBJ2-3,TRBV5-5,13,ASTPGREGTDTQY
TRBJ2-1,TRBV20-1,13,SAAHYRGSSNEQF
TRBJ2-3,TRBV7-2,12,ASSPNARTDTQY
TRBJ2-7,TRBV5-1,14,ASSLPEDRASYEQY
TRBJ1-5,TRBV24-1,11,ATSDSLWGAQH
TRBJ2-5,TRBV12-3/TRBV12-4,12,ASTHGQLQETQY
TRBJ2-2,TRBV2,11,ASSEGQTGELF
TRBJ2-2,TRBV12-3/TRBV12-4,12,ASSSASGPRELF
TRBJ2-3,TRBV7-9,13,ASSYSGRRTDTQY
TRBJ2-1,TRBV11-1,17,ASSSPLAATPNSYNEQF
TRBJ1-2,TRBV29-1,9,SVKANYGYT
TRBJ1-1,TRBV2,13,AMTTTVFGNTEAF
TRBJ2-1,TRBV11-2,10,ASSSMGVEQF
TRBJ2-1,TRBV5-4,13,ASSLPGSYYNEQF